This T cell receptor (beta chain) is drawn from a study of T cells after yellow fever vaccination. Findings and caveats of the study: Primary-vaccination clones mostly resurfaced post-booster (under 98% CD4, roughly 87% CD8). A weaker secondary response peaked on day 5, the primary on day 15.

Points on this clonotype: As yet, its antigen is unknown.

The CDR3 has 19 residues. V was clipped by 3 bases and J by 4 bases; unmatched bases: 21. Germline V gene data show CDR1 as SGHKS and CDR2 as YYEKEE (reference sequence). A 5'RACE template-switching step, the method used to make TCR cDNA, added a universal primer site and UMIs. MiXCR, run by TCRdb on the 5' RACE reads, gives a single entry per CDR3 protein. This sample has 340,000 or so distinct CDR3 sequences, with about an eighth found just once. Material: CD4+ T cells sorted from PBMCs, obtained 15 days after the yellow fever booster vaccination. The TCR comes from a man between 18 and 35 years old who received the YFV17D yellow fever vaccine. This rearrangement joins TRBV5-5 to TRBJ2-5; 7 bases align to TRBD2. The CDR3 protein is CASSWAPLGLADIRETQYF. The CDR3 DNA reads TGTGCCAGCAGCTGGGCTCCACTGGGGCTAGCGGACATCCGAGAGACCCAGTACTTC.